These T cell receptor beta chains were read from a single sample in a study of identical twins. TCRdb independently ran MiXCR on the 5' RACE reads; one entry per CDR3 protein. The sample lists hundreds of thousands of distinct CDR3 sequences, roughly 12% occurring once. The data also belong to a second study, concerning yellow fever vaccine responses in identical twins.

The sequenced material came from PBMCs. These receptor sequences come from a woman aged 18-30 years in good health. The CDR3 runs from the conserved cysteine through the conserved F or W.

TRBV29-1	CSVVPLAGGQETQYF
TRBV11-1	CASTPTSGVGASTGELFF
TRBV4-1	CASSQDGGPGYAGYTF
TRBV20-1	CSARDLGPQNEQYF
TRBV27	CASSSLGLAGVPGELFF
TRBV20-1	CSARAVQLTEAFF
TRBV29-1	CSVLRSSTDTQYF
TRBV6-6	CASSYGTANYGYTF
TRBV7-6	CASRQGAGETQYF
TRBV4-1	CASSQDRGIIEQFF
TRBV7-7	CASSSEVGLAGIHTQYF
TRBV7-8	CASSLARKGTSGANVLTF
TRBV24-1	CATSDPTTPTGERSEQFF
TRBV6-4	CASSDSRGFTGELFF
TRBV5-8	CASINWGSQETQYF
TRBV20-1	CSASGRGRAVETQYF
TRBV27	CASSFAGSAKNIQYF
TRBV20-1	CSARRTGRHYEQYF
TRBV7-7	CASSLAPGGSGNEQFF
TRBV5-1	CASSPEGGYNEQFF
TRBV5-1	CASSLVSEGGSDTQYF
TRBV25-1	CASSGDRGYEQYF
TRBV5-1	CASSLISWGEQFF
TRBV20-1	CSARENRETNQPQHF
TRBV6-1	CASSVEGEVTEAFF
TRBV7-2	CASSLAGGTGFTEAFF
TRBV7-9	CASSLVSGTLREKLFF
TRBV5-6	CASSLPPGTGGYNEQFF
TRBV7-8	CASRRRVAATEAFF
TRBV11-1	CASSLALAGVYEQFF
TRBV6-1	CASRRTGDYEQYF
TRBV7-2	CASSHGTSGYNEQFF
TRBV5-1	CASSLTGQGNTGELFF
TRBV5-1	CASHRRGEDTGELFF
TRBV6-1	CASESGTSGRDEQFF
TRBV20-1	CSANPSGSKETQYF
TRBV20-1	CSAIGQRETPRETQYF
TRBV7-2	CASSLAIGVNYGYTF
TRBV7-3	CASSTNSGSTYEQYF
TRBV24-1	CATSVLRVSYNEQFF
TRBV24-1	CATSVGQAYYEQYF
TRBV19	CASSRLAVRGNNEQFF
TRBV3-1	CASNAEGGALDTQYF
TRBV20-1	CSVQGAPYEQYF
TRBV12-3/TRBV12-4	CASSFLEGAKEQYF
TRBV12-3/TRBV12-4	CASSLRETPYNEQFF
TRBV7-9	CASSLLRNTDTQYF
TRBV4-1	CASSHREFSDTQYF
TRBV6-5	CASSYSTGDWGYTF
TRBV4-1	CASSQDFDISYEQYF
TRBV5-1	CASITLAAEQYF
TRBV28	CASSGGVEYGYTF
TRBV11-1	CASSYQAGGREFATNEKLFF
TRBV9	CASSVGSSGSGYEQYF
TRBV27	CASSRPQIARVINEQFF
TRBV4-1	CASSGPSTDTQYF
TRBV20-1	CSARGPAMNTEAFF
TRBV9	CASSVGGGGGETQYF
TRBV12-5	CASGLVVGQMNTEAFF
TRBV9	CASSDWTTLGGYTF